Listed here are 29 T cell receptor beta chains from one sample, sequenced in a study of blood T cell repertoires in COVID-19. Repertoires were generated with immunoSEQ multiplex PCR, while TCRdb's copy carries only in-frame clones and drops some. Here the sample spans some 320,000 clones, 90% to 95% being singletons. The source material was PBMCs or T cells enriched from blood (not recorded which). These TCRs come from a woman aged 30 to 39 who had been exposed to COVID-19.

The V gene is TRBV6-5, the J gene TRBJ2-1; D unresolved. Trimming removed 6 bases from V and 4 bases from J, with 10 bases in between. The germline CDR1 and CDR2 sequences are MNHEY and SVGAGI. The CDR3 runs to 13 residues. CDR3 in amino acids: CASSSSRYNEQFF. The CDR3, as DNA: TGTGCCAGCAGCTCCTCGAGGTACAATGAGCAGTTCTTC.

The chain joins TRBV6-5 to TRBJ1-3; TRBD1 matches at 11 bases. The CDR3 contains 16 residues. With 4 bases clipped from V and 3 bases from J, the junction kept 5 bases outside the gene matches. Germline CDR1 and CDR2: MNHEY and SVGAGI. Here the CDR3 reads CASSSGQGAFGNTIYF. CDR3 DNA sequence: TGTGCCAGCAGTTCAGGACAGGGGGCTTTTGGAAACACCATATATTTT.

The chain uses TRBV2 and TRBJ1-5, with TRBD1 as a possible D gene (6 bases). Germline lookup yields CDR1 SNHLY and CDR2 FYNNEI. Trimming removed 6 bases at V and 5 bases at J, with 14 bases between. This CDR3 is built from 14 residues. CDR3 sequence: CASRHGQLHQPQHF. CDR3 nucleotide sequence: TGTGCCAGCAGACACGGACAGTTACATCAGCCCCAGCATTTT.

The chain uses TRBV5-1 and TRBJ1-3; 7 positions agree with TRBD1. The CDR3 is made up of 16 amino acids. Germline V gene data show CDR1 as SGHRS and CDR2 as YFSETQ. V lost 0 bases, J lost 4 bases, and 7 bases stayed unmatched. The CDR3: CASSLAVTGAGNTIYF. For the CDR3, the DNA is TGCGCCAGCAGCTTGGCCGTAACAGGGGCAGGAAACACCATATATTTT.

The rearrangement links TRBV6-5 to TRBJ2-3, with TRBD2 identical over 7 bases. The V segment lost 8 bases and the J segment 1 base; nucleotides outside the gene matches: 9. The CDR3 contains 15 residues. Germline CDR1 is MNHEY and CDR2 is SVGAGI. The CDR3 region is CASSSAGVGTDTQYF. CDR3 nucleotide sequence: TGTGCCAGCTCGTCCGCGGGGGTAGGCACAGATACGCAGTATTTT.

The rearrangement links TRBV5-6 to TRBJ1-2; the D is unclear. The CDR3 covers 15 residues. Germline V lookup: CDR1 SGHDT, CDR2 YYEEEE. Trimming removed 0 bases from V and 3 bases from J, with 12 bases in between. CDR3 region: CASSLGSGIYYGYTF. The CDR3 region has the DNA TGTGCCAGCAGCTTGGGTTCGGGGATCTACTATGGCTACACCTTC.

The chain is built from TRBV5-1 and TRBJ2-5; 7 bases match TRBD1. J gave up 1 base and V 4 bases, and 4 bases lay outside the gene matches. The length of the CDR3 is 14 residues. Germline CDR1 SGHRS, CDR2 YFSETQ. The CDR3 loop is CASSRDSFQETQYF. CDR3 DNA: TGCGCCAGCAGCAGGGACAGCTTCCAAGAGACCCAGTACTTC.

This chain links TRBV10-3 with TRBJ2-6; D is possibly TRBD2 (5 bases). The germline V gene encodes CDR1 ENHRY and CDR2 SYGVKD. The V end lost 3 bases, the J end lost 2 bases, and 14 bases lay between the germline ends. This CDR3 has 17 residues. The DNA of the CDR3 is TGTGCCATCAGTGATTGGGTCAGCGGAACTGGGGCCAACGTCCTGACTTTC. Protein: CAISDWVSGTGANVLTF.

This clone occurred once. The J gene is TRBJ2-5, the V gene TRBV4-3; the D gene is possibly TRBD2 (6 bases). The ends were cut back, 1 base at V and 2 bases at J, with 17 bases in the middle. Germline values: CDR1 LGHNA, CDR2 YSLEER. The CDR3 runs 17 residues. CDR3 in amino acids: CASSQGGGGLLQETQYF. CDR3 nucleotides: TGCGCCAGCAGCCAAGGAGGTGGAGGGCTTTTACAAGAGACCCAGTACTTC.

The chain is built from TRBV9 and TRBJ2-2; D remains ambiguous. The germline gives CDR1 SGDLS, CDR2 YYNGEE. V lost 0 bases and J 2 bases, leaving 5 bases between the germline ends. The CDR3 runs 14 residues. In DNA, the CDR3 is TGTGCCAGCAGCGTAGCCACTAACACCGGGGAGCTGTTTTTT. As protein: CASSVATNTGELFF.

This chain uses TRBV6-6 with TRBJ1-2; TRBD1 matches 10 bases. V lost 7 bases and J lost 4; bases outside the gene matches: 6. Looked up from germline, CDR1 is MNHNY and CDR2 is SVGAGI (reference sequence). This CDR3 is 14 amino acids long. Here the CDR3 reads CASILDRGPYGYTF. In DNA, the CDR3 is TGTGCCAGCATCCTAGACAGGGGGCCCTATGGCTACACCTTC.

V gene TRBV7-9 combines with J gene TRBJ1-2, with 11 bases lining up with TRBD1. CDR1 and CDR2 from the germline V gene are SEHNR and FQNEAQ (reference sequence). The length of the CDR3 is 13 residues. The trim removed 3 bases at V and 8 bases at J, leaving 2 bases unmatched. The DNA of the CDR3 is TGTGCCAGCAGCTTGGGGACAGGGGGAGGCTACACCTTC. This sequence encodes CASSLGTGGGYTF.

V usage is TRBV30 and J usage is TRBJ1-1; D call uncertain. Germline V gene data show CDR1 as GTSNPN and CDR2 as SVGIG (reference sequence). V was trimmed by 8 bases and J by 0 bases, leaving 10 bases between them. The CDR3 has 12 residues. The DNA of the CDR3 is TGTGCCCAGGCTTCTCTGAACACTGAAGCTTTCTTT. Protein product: CAQASLNTEAFF.

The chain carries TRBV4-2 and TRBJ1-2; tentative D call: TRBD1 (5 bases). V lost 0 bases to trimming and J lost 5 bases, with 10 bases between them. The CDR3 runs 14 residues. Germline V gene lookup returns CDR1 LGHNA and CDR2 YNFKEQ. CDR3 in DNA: TGTGCCAGCAGCCAAGATAGGACACTTTATGGCTACACCTTC. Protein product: CASSQDRTLYGYTF.

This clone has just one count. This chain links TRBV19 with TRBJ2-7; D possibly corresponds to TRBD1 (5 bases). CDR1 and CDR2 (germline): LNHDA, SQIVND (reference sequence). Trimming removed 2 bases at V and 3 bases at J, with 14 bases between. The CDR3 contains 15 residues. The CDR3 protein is CASSIRRQGFYEQYF. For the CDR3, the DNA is TGTGCCAGTAGTATAAGAAGGCAGGGTTTCTACGAGCAGTACTTC.

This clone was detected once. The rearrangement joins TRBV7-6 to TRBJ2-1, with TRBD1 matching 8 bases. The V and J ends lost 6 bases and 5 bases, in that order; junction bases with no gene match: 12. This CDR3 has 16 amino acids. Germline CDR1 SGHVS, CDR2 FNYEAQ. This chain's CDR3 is CASSSSRTGPHNEQFF. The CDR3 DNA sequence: TGTGCCAGCAGTTCTTCAAGGACAGGGCCCCACAATGAGCAGTTCTTC.

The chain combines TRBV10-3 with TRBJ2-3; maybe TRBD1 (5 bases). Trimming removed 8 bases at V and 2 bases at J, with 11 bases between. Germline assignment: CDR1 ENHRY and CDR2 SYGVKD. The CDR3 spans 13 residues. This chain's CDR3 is CAIGQGYTDTQYF. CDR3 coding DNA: TGTGCCATCGGCCAGGGTTACACAGATACGCAGTATTTT.

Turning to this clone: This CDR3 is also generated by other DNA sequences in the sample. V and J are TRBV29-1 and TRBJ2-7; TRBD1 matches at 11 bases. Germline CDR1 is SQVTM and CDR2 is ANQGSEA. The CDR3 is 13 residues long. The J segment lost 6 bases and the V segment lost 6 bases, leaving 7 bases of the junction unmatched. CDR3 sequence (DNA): TGCAGCGTACCGGGACAGGGGGTCGGCGAGCAGTACTTC. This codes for CSVPGQGVGEQYF.

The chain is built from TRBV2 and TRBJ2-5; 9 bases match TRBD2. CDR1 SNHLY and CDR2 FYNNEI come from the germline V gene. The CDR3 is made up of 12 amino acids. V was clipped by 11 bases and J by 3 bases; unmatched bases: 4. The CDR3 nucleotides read TGTGCCGGGGGACTAGCAAAAGAGACCCAGTACTTC. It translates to CAGGLAKETQYF.

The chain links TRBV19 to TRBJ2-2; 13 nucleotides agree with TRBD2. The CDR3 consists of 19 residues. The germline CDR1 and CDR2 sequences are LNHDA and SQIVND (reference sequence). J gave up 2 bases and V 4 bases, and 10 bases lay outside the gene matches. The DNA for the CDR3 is TGTGCCAGTAGTACCACCAGACTAGCGGGGGGCCATAACACCGGGGAGCTGTTTTTT. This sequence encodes CASSTTRLAGGHNTGELFF.

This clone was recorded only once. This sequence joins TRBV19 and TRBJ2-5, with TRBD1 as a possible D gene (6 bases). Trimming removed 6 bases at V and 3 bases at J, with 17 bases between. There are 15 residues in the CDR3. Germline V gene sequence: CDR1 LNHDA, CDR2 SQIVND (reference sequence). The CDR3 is CASSWLGDKEETQYF. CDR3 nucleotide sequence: TGTGCCAGTAGCTGGCTTGGGGACAAGGAAGAGACCCAGTACTTC.

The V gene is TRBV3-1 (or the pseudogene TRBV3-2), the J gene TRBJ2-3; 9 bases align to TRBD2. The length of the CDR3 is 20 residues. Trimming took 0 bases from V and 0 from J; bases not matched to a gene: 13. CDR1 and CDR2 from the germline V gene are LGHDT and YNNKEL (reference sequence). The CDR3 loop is CASSQERGASGVPSTDTQYF. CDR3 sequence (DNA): TGTGCCAGCAGCCAAGAAAGAGGGGCTAGCGGGGTCCCTAGCACAGATACGCAGTATTTT.

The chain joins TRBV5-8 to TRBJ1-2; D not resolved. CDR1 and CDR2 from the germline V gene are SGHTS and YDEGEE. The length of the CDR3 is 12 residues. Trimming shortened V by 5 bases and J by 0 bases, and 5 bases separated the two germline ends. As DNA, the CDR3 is TGTGCCAGCAGTCTTACTAACTATGGCTACACCTTC. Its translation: CASSLTNYGYTF. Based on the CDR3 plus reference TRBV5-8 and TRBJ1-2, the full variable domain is EAGVTQSPTHLIKTRGQQATLRCSPISGHTSVYWYQQALGLGLQFLLWYDEGEERNRGNFPPRFSGRQFPNYSSELNVNALELEDSALYLCASSLTNYGYTFGSGTRLTVV.

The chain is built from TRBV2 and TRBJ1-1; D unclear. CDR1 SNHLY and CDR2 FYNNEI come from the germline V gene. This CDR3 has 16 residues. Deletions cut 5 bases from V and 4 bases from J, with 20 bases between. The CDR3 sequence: CASSPIVAGRGTEAFF. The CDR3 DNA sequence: TGTGCCAGCAGTCCCATCGTGGCTGGCCGGGGCACTGAAGCTTTCTTT. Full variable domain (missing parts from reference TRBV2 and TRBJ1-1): EPEVTQTPSHQVTQMGQEVILRCVPISNHLYFYWYRQILGQKVEFLVSFYNNEISEKSEIFDDQFSVERPDGSNFTLKIRSTKLEDSAMYFCASSPIVAGRGTEAFFGQGTRLTVV.

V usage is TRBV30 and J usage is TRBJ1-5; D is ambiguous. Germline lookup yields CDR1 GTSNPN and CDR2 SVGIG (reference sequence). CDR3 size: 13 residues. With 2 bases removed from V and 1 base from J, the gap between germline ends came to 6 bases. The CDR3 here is CAWSWESNQPQHF. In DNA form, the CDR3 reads TGTGCCTGGAGTTGGGAGAGCAATCAGCCCCAGCATTTT.

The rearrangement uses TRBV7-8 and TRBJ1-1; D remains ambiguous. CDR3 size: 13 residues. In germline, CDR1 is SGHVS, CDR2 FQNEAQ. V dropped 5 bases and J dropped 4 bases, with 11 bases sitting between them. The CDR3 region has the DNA TGTGCCAGCAGCCCTTGGGCCGGCACTGAAGCTTTCTTT. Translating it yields CASSPWAGTEAFF.

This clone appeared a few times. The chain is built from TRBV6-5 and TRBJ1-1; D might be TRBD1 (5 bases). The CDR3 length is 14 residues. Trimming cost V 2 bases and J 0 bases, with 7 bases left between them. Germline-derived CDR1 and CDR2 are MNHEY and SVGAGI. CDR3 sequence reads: CASSYQGLNTEAFF. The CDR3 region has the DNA TGTGCCAGCAGTTACCAGGGATTGAACACTGAAGCTTTCTTT.

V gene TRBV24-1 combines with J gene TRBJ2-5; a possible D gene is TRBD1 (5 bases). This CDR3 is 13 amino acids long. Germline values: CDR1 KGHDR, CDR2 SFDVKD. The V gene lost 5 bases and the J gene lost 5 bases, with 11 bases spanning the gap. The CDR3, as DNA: TGTGCCACCAGTGGAGGTGGGGCTGAGACCCAGTACTTC. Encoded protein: CATSGGGAETQYF.

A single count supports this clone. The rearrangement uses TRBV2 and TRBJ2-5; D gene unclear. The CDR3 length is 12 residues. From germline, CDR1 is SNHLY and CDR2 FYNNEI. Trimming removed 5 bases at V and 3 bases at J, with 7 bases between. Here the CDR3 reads CASSYSEETQYF. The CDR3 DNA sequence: TGTGCCAGCAGTTATTCTGAAGAGACCCAGTACTTC.